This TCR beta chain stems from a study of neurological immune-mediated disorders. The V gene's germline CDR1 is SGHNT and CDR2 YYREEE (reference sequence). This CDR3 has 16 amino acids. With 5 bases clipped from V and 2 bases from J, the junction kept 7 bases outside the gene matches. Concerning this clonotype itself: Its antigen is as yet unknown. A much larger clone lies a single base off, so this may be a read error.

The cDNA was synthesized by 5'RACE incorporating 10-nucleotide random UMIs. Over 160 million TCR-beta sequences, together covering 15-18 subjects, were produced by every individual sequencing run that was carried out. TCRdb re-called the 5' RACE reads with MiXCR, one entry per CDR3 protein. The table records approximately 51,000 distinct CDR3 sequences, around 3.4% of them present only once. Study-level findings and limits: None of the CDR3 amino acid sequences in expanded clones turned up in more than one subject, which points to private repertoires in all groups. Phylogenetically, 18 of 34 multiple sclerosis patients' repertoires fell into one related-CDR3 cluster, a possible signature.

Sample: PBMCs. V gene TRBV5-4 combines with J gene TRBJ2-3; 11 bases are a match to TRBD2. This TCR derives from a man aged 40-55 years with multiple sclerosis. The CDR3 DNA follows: TGTGCCAGCAGGGATAGCGGGGGGGCAATCACAGATACGCAGTATTTT. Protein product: CASRDSGGAITDTQYF.